This TCR beta chain was captured by sequencing in a study of blood T cell repertoires in COVID-19 (dated by TCRdb to about 2020). Broadly, across the study: Samples from collaborators originated in the United States, Italy and Spain and spanned both the acute and convalescent phases of COVID-19. Samples were obtained from the ongoing ImmuneRACE study (first 160 participants) and from 1,254 subjects provided by 6 global collaborators. The repertoires were released in a freely available public database meant as a resource for research on the immune response to SARS-CoV-2. Where HLA class I and class II types were available, the types were taken from metadata supplied by the sample provider, not from assay-based typing. The sample metadata nearly always contained a de-identified subject ID, COVID-19 status, age in years and sex. The prospective study material was composed of cDNA or gDNA derived from T cells, B-cell-depleted T cells, or PBMCs. Deeply sampled blood TCRbeta repertoires from subjects exposed to, actively infected with, or recovered from COVID-19 were included in the dataset. Summary of the overall study and its limitations: Clinical and demographic metadata were provided uncurated, with the amount varying by source and participant.

Collaborating institutions collected whole blood in K2EDTA tubes following their own protocols. For TCRbeta analysis, collaborators shipped samples in one of three forms: frozen whole blood, isolated PBMCs, or DNA extracted from either of those sample types. Concerning this clone itself: Its antigen is currently not known. No per-base quality is available; no much larger clone lies one base away. This sample also contains other DNA sequences that code for the same CDR3.

V is pruned by 6 bases and J by 2 bases, leaving 4 bases of the junction without a gene match. The germline V gene (reference sequence) specifies LGHDT as CDR1 and YNNKEL as CDR2. Measured from the cysteine to the phenylalanine, the CDR3 is 13 residues long. Of the read, only the CDR3 DNA is kept; its 39 bases are in frame from base 1. The immunoSEQ Assay, a bias-controlled multiplex PCR, was used to amplify TCRbeta CDR3 regions from genomic DNA. The authors' pipeline ran thus. Within the assay, amplification of reference gene primers was used to estimate how many nucleated cells each sample contained. To quantify the absolute abundance of each unique TCRbeta CDR3 rearrangement, sequence reads were collapsed and filtered. For each sample, productive Simpson clonality was calculated as the square root of Simpson's diversity index across productive rearrangements. Sourced from immuneACCESS, this table was stored by TCRdb with only in-frame sequences that have V and J called. A share of the clones is absent; for the studies checked, an unresolved V gene accounts for under half, and the remainder has no known explanation. V, J and clone size were drawn from that table, and D and trimming were deduced from the DNA. This sample lists about 240,000 clones; more than 70% were detected once. Together, the top ten hold approximately 13% of the sample.

The specimen was peripheral blood. The source is a man of 80 years or more with acute or convalescent COVID-19. This receptor chain uses TRBV3-1 (or the pseudogene TRBV3-2) and TRBJ2-7; 7 middle bases align to TRBD1. Here the CDR3 is given as CASSPGQPYEQYF. The sequence in DNA is TGTGCCAGCAGTCCGGGACAGCCCTACGAGCAGTACTTC.